This T cell receptor beta chain was retrieved from a study of shared clonotypes between healthy human individuals. Study-wide context: Three plates were used per donor for CD4 naive, three for CD4 memory, two for CD8 naive and one for CD8 memory.

The protocol was immunoSEQ multiplex PCR, while the TCRdb copy is restricted to in-frame clones and leaves out a portion. The sample includes 2 million to 2.5 million clones, over 90% of them seen just once. CDR1 and CDR2 (germline): SGDLS, YYNGEE. The CDR3 spans 18 residues. V lost 4 bases and J lost 1, with 23 bases in between. The authors divided CD4+ cells into CD45RA+ naive and CD45RA-negative memory subsets. Sequencing was performed on naive CD4+ T cells from PBMCs. This sample's subset: CD45RA+ positively selected. The chain combines TRBV9 with TRBJ1-1; D perhaps matches TRBD1 (6 bases). This sequence was found in a man aged 18 to 30 in good health. Some clones in this sample may be carry-over from other donors' samples. CDR3 loop: CASSTRPYRERGNTEAFF. The CDR3 DNA is TGTGCCAGCAGCACCCGACCCTACAGGGAGAGAGGGAACACTGAAGCTTTCTTT.